A single sample is the source of the 20 T cell receptor beta chains below, sequenced in a study of cytomegalovirus exposure and HLA in healthy donors. 60 Vbeta and 13 Jbeta primers were used in PCR. Assay: immunoSEQ multiplex PCR; the TCRdb copy retains only in-frame clones and omits some. This table holds 200,000 to 250,000 clones. The sequencing sample was made of PBMCs. The origin of the receptors is a woman aged 25 to 39 in good health and CMV-seropositive.

The chain joins TRBV10-1 to TRBJ1-1; no definite D call. Per germline, CDR1 WNHNN and CDR2 SYGVQD (reference sequence). This CDR3 is built from 12 residues. V lost 5 bases, J lost 7 bases, and 11 bases lay in between. CDR3 nucleotide sequence: TGCGCCAGCAGTCCTGGCCCGGGTGAAGCTTTCTTT. Translated, it gives CASSPGPGEAFF.

This chain links TRBV27 with TRBJ1-5, with D unresolved. The germline CDR1 and CDR2 sequences are MNHEY and SMNVEV (reference sequence). The CDR3 has 14 residues. Trimming pared 5 bases from V and 5 bases from J, leaving 13 bases between. The CDR3 loop is CASSRGLSDQPQHF. CDR3 nucleotide sequence: TGTGCCAGCAGTCGCGGTTTATCGGATCAGCCCCAGCATTTT.

The chain uses TRBV28 and TRBJ1-1; TRBD1 matches at 9 bases. The CDR3 consists of 18 residues. Losses at the gene ends were 2 bases for V and 3 bases for J; bases not matched to a gene: 13. Germline V gene data show CDR1 as MDHEN and CDR2 as SYDVKM. CDR3 protein: CASSLGNAGQGFYTEAFF. CDR3 DNA sequence: TGTGCCAGCAGTTTAGGCAATGCGGGACAGGGATTTTACACTGAAGCTTTCTTT.

The chain has TRBV7-5 and TRBJ2-7; the table gives TRBD1 as D, unverified against the DNA. TRBV7-5 is designated a pseudogene. This CDR3 has 13 residues. This CDR3 reads CVRSFAYTYEQYF. CDR3 DNA: TGTGTCAGAAGCTTCGCATACACCTACGAGCAGTACTTC.

The genes are TRBV7-8 and TRBJ2-5; 9 bases align to TRBD2. The V segment lost 2 bases and the J segment 0 bases; nucleotides outside the gene matches: 1. Per the germline V gene, CDR1 is SGHVS and CDR2 is FQNEAQ. The CDR3 runs 15 residues. The DNA of the CDR3 is TGTGCCAGCAGCTTATCTAGCGGGAACCAAGAGACCCAGTACTTC. Translating gives CASSLSSGNQETQYF. The complete variable domain, with remaining parts taken from reference TRBV7-8 and TRBJ2-5, reads GAGVSQSPRYKVAKRGQDVALRCDPISGHVSLFWYQQALGQGPEFLTYFQNEAQLDKSGLPSDRFFAERPEGSVSTLKIQRTQQEDSAVYLCASSLSSGNQETQYFGPGTRLLVL.

The chain carries TRBV28 and TRBJ1-5; D remains ambiguous. CDR3 length: 13 amino acids. The V gene's germline CDR1 is MDHEN and CDR2 SYDVKM. V was shortened by 6 bases and J by 4 bases, with 10 bases between the two germline ends. CDR3 bases: TGTGCCAGCAGAGCTACCGGGAATCAGCCCCAGCATTTT. Translation gives CASRATGNQPQHF.

The V call is TRBV11-2, the J call TRBJ2-1; a possible D gene is TRBD2 (5 bases). The V and J ends lost 1 base and 1 base respectively, with 11 bases between them. Germline V gives CDR1 SGHAT, CDR2 FQNNGV. CDR3 length equals 16 residues. The CDR3 coding sequence is TGTGCCAGCAGCTTAGTAATGTGGGAGTCCTACAATGAGCAGTTCTTC. Encoded protein: CASSLVMWESYNEQFF.

This chain links TRBV2 with TRBJ2-1, with 9 bases aligning to TRBD2. Germline V gene lookup returns CDR1 SNHLY and CDR2 FYNNEI. The junction had 9 bases not matched to a gene; V was cut back by 7 bases and J by 14 bases. The CDR3 is 12 amino acids. CDR3 amino acids: CASTGGLAGKFF. CDR3 coding DNA: TGTGCCAGCACTGGGGGGCTAGCGGGAAAGTTCTTC. The entire variable domain, with the rest obtained from reference TRBV2 and TRBJ2-1, is as follows: EPEVTQTPSHQVTQMGQEVILRCVPISNHLYFYWYRQILGQKVEFLVSFYNNEISEKSEIFDDQFSVERPDGSNFTLKIRSTKLEDSAMYFCASTGGLAGKFFGPGTRLTVL.

V usage is TRBV11-2 and J usage is TRBJ2-7; D remains ambiguous. The CDR3 spans 12 residues. Germline lookup yields CDR1 SGHAT and CDR2 FQNNGV. Trimming cost V 4 bases and J 3 bases, with 7 bases left between them. As DNA, the CDR3 is TGTGCCAGCAGCTACCACAACTACGAGCAGTACTTC. This sequence encodes CASSYHNYEQYF. The full variable domain, its missing parts supplied by reference TRBV11-2 and TRBJ2-7, is EAGVAQSPRYKIIEKRQSVAFWCNPISGHATLYWYQQILGQGPKLLIQFQNNGVVDDSQLPKDRFSAERLKGVDSTLKIQPAKLEDSAVYLCASSYHNYEQYFGPGTRLTVT.

The J gene is TRBJ1-5, the V gene TRBV6-5; 9 bases match TRBD1. The junction had 8 bases not matched to a gene; V was cut back by 6 bases and J by 8 bases. In germline, CDR1 is MNHEY, CDR2 SVGAGI. This CDR3 contains 14 residues. The CDR3 loop reads CASRSTGGPEPQHF. The CDR3 region has the DNA TGTGCCAGCAGGTCCACAGGGGGCCCTGAGCCCCAGCATTTT.

The chain couples TRBV9 to TRBJ1-1, with a weak D call TRBD1 (5 bases). Trimming shortened V by 0 bases and J by 0 bases, and 9 bases separated the two germline ends. Germline V gene lookup returns CDR1 SGDLS and CDR2 YYNGEE. The CDR3 has 15 residues. The DNA for the CDR3 is TGTGCCAGCAGCGTAGACCTCAGGGTGAACACTGAAGCTTTCTTT. It is translated as CASSVDLRVNTEAFF.

The J gene is TRBJ2-4, the V gene TRBV7-2, with 8 bases lining up with TRBD2. The CDR3 loop spans 13 amino acids. Germline lookup yields CDR1 SGHTA and CDR2 FQGNSA. V gave up 5 bases and J gave up 6 bases; unmatched junction bases: 3. The CDR3 spells CASSLGRGNIQYF. The CDR3 DNA reads TGTGCCAGCAGCCTCGGGAGGGGAAACATTCAGTACTTC.

The genes are TRBV12-5 and TRBJ2-6; D is perhaps TRBD2 (5 bases). CDR1 and CDR2 from the germline V gene are LGHNT and FRNRAP. The CDR3 spans 16 residues. The V gene lost 5 bases and the J gene lost 5 bases, with 16 bases spanning the gap. In DNA form, the CDR3 reads TGTGCTAGTGGTCAAGAAGCGGACCGTAGGGCCAACGTCCTGACTTTC. It translates to CASGQEADRRANVLTF.

The chain carries TRBV14 and TRBJ2-1, with 11 positions matching TRBD2. V lost 1 base to trimming and J lost 7 bases; unmatched junction nucleotides: 6. Germline values: CDR1 SGHDN, CDR2 FVKESK. The CDR3 runs to 16 residues. The CDR3 region has the DNA TGTGCCAGCAGCCAAGGGGGGACTAGCGGTTGGAATGAGCAGTTCTTC. This codes for CASSQGGTSGWNEQFF.

The chain uses TRBV5-5 and TRBJ2-3; 7 positions agree with TRBD2. Germline V CDR1 and CDR2: SGHKS, YYEKEE (reference sequence). The CDR3 consists of 14 residues. The V segment lost 6 bases and the J segment 5 bases; nucleotides outside the gene matches: 9. CDR3 sequence: CASIRTWGGDTQYF. CDR3 sequence (DNA): TGTGCCAGCATCAGGACCTGGGGGGGAGATACGCAGTATTTT.

DNA of the CDR3: TGTGCCAGCAGCCAAAGGAGCTCCTACAATGAGCAGTTCTTC. Encoded protein: CASSQRSSYNEQFF. This chain links TRBV14 with TRBJ2-1; D call uncertain. The V gene lost 2 bases and the J gene lost 0 bases, with 5 bases spanning the gap. CDR3 length: 14 amino acids. Looked up from germline, CDR1 is SGHDN and CDR2 is FVKESK.

The V and J genes are TRBV27 and TRBJ2-3; tentatively, D is TRBD2 (6 bases). The CDR3 sequence is 13 residues long. Germline V gene data show CDR1 as MNHEY and CDR2 as SMNVEV (reference sequence). Deletions cut 6 bases from V and 7 bases from J, with 14 bases between. For the CDR3, the DNA is TGTGCCAGCAGCCCCGGCGGGGTAAATACGCAGTATTTT. Residues: CASSPGGVNTQYF.

V usage is TRBV5-5 and J usage is TRBJ1-2; D unresolved. V shed 3 bases and J shed 4 bases, with 13 bases lying between them. Germline V lookup: CDR1 SGHKS, CDR2 YYEKEE (reference sequence). The CDR3 loop spans 14 amino acids. This CDR3 reads CASSSGTSVYGYTF. The CDR3 nucleotides read TGTGCCAGCAGCTCGGGAACATCCGTCTATGGCTACACCTTC.

The CDR3 loop is CAWSSKGEGQGREAFF. DNA for the CDR3: TGTGCCTGGAGTAGTAAAGGGGAGGGGCAGGGGCGTGAAGCTTTCTTT. The J gene is TRBJ1-1, the V gene TRBV30, with TRBD1 as a possible D gene (6 bases). The CDR3 sequence is 16 residues long. The germline CDR1 and CDR2 sequences are GTSNPN and SVGIG (reference sequence). V lost 2 bases and J lost 7, with 23 bases in between. Combining the CDR3 with reference TRBV30 and TRBJ1-1 gives the whole variable domain SQTIHQWPATLVQPVGSPLSLECTVEGTSNPNLYWYRQAAGRGLQLLFYSVGIGQISSEVPQNLSASRPQDRQFILSSKKLLLSDSGFYLCAWSSKGEGQGREAFFGQGTRLTVV.

The CDR3 bases are TGCGCCAGCAGCCAAAACTATGCGAAGCGAAACTCCTACAATGAGCAGTTCTTC. Amino acid sequence: CASSQNYAKRNSYNEQFF. The rearrangement uses TRBV4-1 and TRBJ2-1, with D unclear. There are 18 residues in the CDR3. V was cut by 2 bases and J by 0 bases, with 17 bases left in between. Germline V lookup: CDR1 MGHRA, CDR2 YSYEKL.